The clone carrying this TCR beta chain was counted ten times or more. Its antigen is still unknown. These data originate in a study of spatial heterogeneity in lung cancer. The study's findings and limits: At tumor resection, ubiquitous expanded TCRs were detected in blood more often than later.

TCRdb used MiXCR to reprocess the 5' RACE reads, holding one entry per CDR3 protein. The sample carries tens of thousands of distinct CDR3 sequences, 4% to 6% recorded once. This sample's time point: sample taken at primary tumor resection. Unsorted whole RNA samples from tumor, nontumor lung or frozen PBMC were sequenced. The V end was cut by 0 bases, the J end by 5 bases, with 13 bases between. The CDR3 consists of 15 residues. Germline loops: CDR1 SGHTA, CDR2 FQGNSA. The receptor was derived from a female donor with early-stage non-small cell lung cancer. Here the sequenced sample was PBMCs, taken at surgery. The chain combines TRBV7-2 with TRBJ1-2; D is unresolved. This chain's CDR3 is CASSLAQSWGYGYTF. The CDR3 DNA reads as TGTGCCAGCAGCTTAGCGCAGAGTTGGGGATATGGCTACACCTTC. The variable domain in full, completed from reference TRBV7-2 and TRBJ1-2, reads GAGVSQSPSNKVTEKGKDVELRCDPISGHTALYWYRQSLGQGLEFLIYFQGNSAPDKSGLPSDRFSAERTGGSVSTLTIQRTQQEDSAVYLCASSLAQSWGYGYTFGSGTRLTVV.